Shown below are 28 T cell receptor beta chains from a single sample sequenced in a study of blood T cell repertoires in COVID-19. Profiling relied on immunoSEQ multiplex PCR, and the TCRdb table lists in-frame clones only, not all of them. Here the sample spans roughly 130,000 clones, about 88% being singletons. Sample: peripheral blood. Receptors were obtained from a man aged 60-69 years with COVID-19, enrolled during active disease.

The chain carries TRBV5-1 and TRBJ2-7; 10 nucleotides agree with TRBD2. CDR3 length: 14 amino acids. Looked up from germline, CDR1 is SGHRS and CDR2 is YFSETQ. The V and J ends lost 7 bases and 3 bases, in that order; junction bases with no gene match: 7. The CDR3 nucleotides are TGCGCCAGCCGGGGTCTAGCGGGGGACTACGAGCAGTACTTC. It translates to CASRGLAGDYEQYF.

The rearrangement links TRBV18 to TRBJ2-3; 9 bases are a match to TRBD2. V lost 0 bases to trimming and J lost 2 bases; unmatched junction nucleotides: 6. The CDR3 consists of 17 residues. Germline V gives CDR1 KGHSH, CDR2 LQKENI. CDR3 loop: CASSPPGGGRATDTQYF. The CDR3 nucleotides are TGTGCCAGCTCACCACCGGGCGGCGGGAGGGCCACAGATACGCAGTATTTT.

The chain has TRBV7-9 and TRBJ2-3, with TRBD1 matching 7 bases. The CDR3 runs 15 residues. Germline V gene sequence: CDR1 SEHNR, CDR2 FQNEAQ (reference sequence). The trim removed 1 base at V and 4 bases at J, leaving 5 bases unmatched. CDR3 sequence (DNA): TGTGCCAGCAGCTTAGGGCAGGGGGATTCAGATACGCAGTATTTT. Protein product: CASSLGQGDSDTQYF.

The CDR3 here is CASSQTGPVDTQYF. DNA for the CDR3: TGTGCCAGCAGCCAGACAGGCCCCGTGGATACGCAGTATTTT. The chain has TRBV5-6 and TRBJ2-3, with D possibly being TRBD1 (6 bases). The ends were cut back, 4 bases at V and 6 bases at J, with 15 bases in the middle. The CDR3 runs 14 residues. CDR1 SGHDT and CDR2 YYEEEE come from the germline V gene.

V and J are TRBV6-5 and TRBJ2-7; TRBD1 matches at 8 bases. Germline values: CDR1 MNHEY, CDR2 SVGAGI. Germline trimming cut 6 bases from V and 2 bases from J; bases unmatched to any gene: 9. The CDR3 has 15 amino acids. The CDR3 bases are TGTGCCAGCAGGTACAGCGGACAGGGCGCCTACGAGCAGTACTTC. Amino acid sequence: CASRYSGQGAYEQYF.

The V gene is TRBV7-3, the J gene TRBJ2-3; weak D call: TRBD2 (5 bases). This CDR3 is built from 14 residues. V lost 5 bases, J lost 0 bases, and 9 bases lay in between. Germline CDR1 reads SGHTA; CDR2 reads FQGTGA. The CDR3 reads CASSPSPSTDTQYF. Written as DNA, the CDR3 is TGTGCCAGCAGCCCTAGCCCGAGCACAGATACGCAGTATTTT.

This sequence joins TRBV9 and TRBJ2-7; D remains unclear. Germline V lookup: CDR1 SGDLS, CDR2 YYNGEE. V was cut by 0 bases and J by 5 bases, with 3 bases left in between. This CDR3 comprises 11 residues. The CDR3 sequence: CASSVGDEQYF. In nucleotides, the CDR3 is TGTGCCAGCAGCGTAGGCGACGAGCAGTACTTC.

Only a few counts were recorded for this clone. V usage is TRBV20-1 and J usage is TRBJ1-6; a weak D match, TRBD1 (6 bases). This CDR3 contains 11 residues. Germline CDR1 and CDR2: DFQATT and SNEGSKA (reference sequence). Trimming removed 0 bases at V and 13 bases at J, with 7 bases between. The CDR3 region is CSARDRGPLHF. CDR3 in DNA: TGCAGTGCTAGAGATAGGGGGCCCCTCCACTTT.

V gene TRBV7-9 combines with J gene TRBJ1-2; 7 nucleotides agree with TRBD1. This CDR3 spans 14 amino acids. Germline CDR1 and CDR2: SEHNR and FQNEAQ (reference sequence). Germline trimming cut 5 bases from V and 6 bases from J; bases unmatched to any gene: 9. The CDR3 DNA reads as TGTGCCAGCAGCGAACAGGGGCGACTGAATGGCTACACCTTC. Its protein product is CASSEQGRLNGYTF.

The chain is built from TRBV2 and TRBJ2-1; 11 positions agree with TRBD2. Germline-derived CDR1 and CDR2 are SNHLY and FYNNEI. CDR3 length equals 14 residues. With V trimmed by 7 bases and J by 9 bases, 8 bases remained unmatched. CDR3 DNA sequence: TGTGCCAGCAAACTCGGACTAGCGGGCGGTGAGCAGTTCTTC. This translates into CASKLGLAGGEQFF.

The chain carries TRBV29-1 and TRBJ1-1; TRBD1 is a possible D gene (6 bases). Germline V gene data show CDR1 as SQVTM and CDR2 as ANQGSEA. V lost 3 bases and J 8 bases, leaving 7 bases between the germline ends. CDR3 size: 10 residues. CDR3 nucleotides: TGCAGCGTTGACGACAGGGAAGCTTTCTTT. Its translation is CSVDDREAFF.

The V and J genes are TRBV18 and TRBJ1-5; 8 bases are shared with TRBD1. CDR3 length: 15 residues. V gave up 3 bases and J gave up 4 bases; unmatched junction bases: 5. The V gene's germline CDR1 is KGHSH and CDR2 LQKENI. The CDR3 bases are TGTGCCAGCTCACCGCCGGGACAGGTTAATCAGCCCCAGCATTTT. Residues: CASSPPGQVNQPQHF. Combining the CDR3 with reference TRBV18 and TRBJ1-5 gives the whole variable domain NAGVMQNPRHLVRRRGQEARLRCSPMKGHSHVYWYRQLPEEGLKFMVYLQKENIIDESGMPKERFSAEFPKEGPSILRIQQVVRGDSAAYFCASSPPGQVNQPQHFGDGTRLSIL.

This clone was seen a handful of times. The rearrangement links TRBV29-1 to TRBJ1-1; D gene uncertain. Trimming removed 7 bases at V and 4 bases at J, with 13 bases between. Germline loops: CDR1 SQVTM, CDR2 ANQGSEA. The CDR3 has 12 amino acids. The CDR3 region has the DNA TGCAGCGCCGAGCGGCAGCCCACTGAAGCTTTCTTT. It is translated as CSAERQPTEAFF.

The rearrangement joins TRBV7-3 to TRBJ2-1; 13 nucleotides agree with TRBD2. Germline V gene data show CDR1 as SGHTA and CDR2 as FQGTGA. The CDR3 covers 15 residues. V shed 4 bases, J shed 7 bases, and the junction held 4 bases outside the gene matches. This chain's CDR3 is CASSSQTSGGNEQFF. CDR3 DNA: TGTGCCAGCAGCTCCCAGACTAGCGGGGGGAATGAGCAGTTCTTC.

The V and J genes are TRBV18 and TRBJ2-2; D is uncertain. The CDR3 has 15 amino acids. Germline loops: CDR1 KGHSH, CDR2 LQKENI. V was shortened by 2 bases and J by 2 bases, with 9 bases between the two germline ends. The CDR3 protein is CASSPDNSNTGELFF. CDR3 sequence (DNA): TGTGCCAGCTCACCAGACAACAGCAACACCGGGGAGCTGTTTTTT. The variable domain in full, with the rest retrieved from reference TRBV18 and TRBJ2-2, is NAGVMQNPRHLVRRRGQEARLRCSPMKGHSHVYWYRQLPEEGLKFMVYLQKENIIDESGMPKERFSAEFPKEGPSILRIQQVVRGDSAAYFCASSPDNSNTGELFFGEGSRLTVL.

The V gene is TRBV19, the J gene TRBJ2-7, with a possible D match to TRBD2 (6 bases). The CDR3 contains 13 residues. The germline gives CDR1 LNHDA, CDR2 SQIVND (reference sequence). Trimming removed 6 bases from V and 3 bases from J, with 12 bases in between. CDR3 sequence (DNA): TGTGCCAGTAGCCCCGGGACTTTCTACGAGCAGTACTTC. Translated, it gives CASSPGTFYEQYF.

The table lists this clone with a few counts. The J gene is TRBJ1-1, the V gene TRBV7-9; 7 bases are shared with TRBD1. V was clipped by 4 bases and J by 3 bases; unmatched bases: 17. The CDR3 is 18 residues long. The germline V gene has CDR1 SEHNR and CDR2 FQNEAQ (reference sequence). In DNA form, the CDR3 reads TGTGCCAGCAGCTCGCCGGTCAGTAGACAGGGTGGGGACACTGAAGCTTTCTTT. Protein sequence: CASSSPVSRQGGDTEAFF.

The gene calls are TRBV12-3 or TRBV12-4 and TRBJ2-5; D ambiguous. V was shortened by 6 bases and J by 4 bases, with 12 bases between the two germline ends. CDR3 size: 13 residues. The CDR3, as DNA: TGTGCCAGCAGGATCGCCCCGGGAGAGACCCAGTACTTC. Translated, it gives CASRIAPGETQYF.

V and J are TRBV10-3 and TRBJ1-2; a weak D match, TRBD1 (6 bases). Deletions cut 2 bases from V and 8 bases from J, with 15 bases between. This CDR3 is built from 14 residues. CDR1 is ENHRY, CDR2 SYGVKD, per germline. The CDR3 here is CAISEGGPRGGYTF. The DNA of the CDR3 is TGTGCCATCAGTGAGGGGGGCCCAAGAGGAGGCTACACCTTC.

The chain recombines TRBV7-9 with TRBJ1-1, with D perhaps matching TRBD1 (5 bases). Germline V gene lookup returns CDR1 SEHNR and CDR2 FQNEAQ (reference sequence). The CDR3 covers 13 residues. V shed 1 base and J shed 6 bases, with 9 bases lying between them. CDR3 DNA: TGTGCCAGCAGCTTAGGGACACTGTCTGAAGCTTTCTTT. The encoded protein is CASSLGTLSEAFF.

This sequence joins TRBV29-1 and TRBJ2-1; 8 nucleotides line up with TRBD2. With 4 bases clipped from V and 5 bases from J, the junction kept 1 base outside the gene matches. From germline, CDR1 is SQVTM and CDR2 ANQGSEA. The CDR3 is 12 amino acids. CDR3 residues: CSVGAGDNEQFF. The CDR3 DNA follows: TGCAGCGTTGGAGCGGGAGACAATGAGCAGTTCTTC.

This chain connects TRBV7-3 to TRBJ2-7; D ambiguous. V lost 5 bases, J lost 0 bases, and 14 bases lay in between. Germline lookup yields CDR1 SGHTA and CDR2 FQGTGA. The CDR3 runs 15 residues. CDR3 sequence (DNA): TGTGCCAGCAGCCCCTCAATAGTGAGCTCCTACGAGCAGTACTTC. It encodes CASSPSIVSSYEQYF.

This clone showed up just once. The chain uses TRBV4-2 and TRBJ1-4; TRBD1 matches 11 bases. V shed 1 base, J shed 7 bases, and the junction held 11 bases outside the gene matches. CDR1 LGHNA and CDR2 YNFKEQ come from the germline V gene. The CDR3 loop spans 18 amino acids. The CDR3 loop is CASSQGTGGSTLVEKLFF. DNA for the CDR3: TGTGCCAGCAGCCAAGGGACAGGGGGCTCTACGTTGGTTGAAAAACTGTTTTTT.

The rearrangement links TRBV19 to TRBJ1-1, with D tentatively TRBD1 (6 bases). Germline V gives CDR1 LNHDA, CDR2 SQIVND (reference sequence). Trimming stripped 9 bases from V and 4 bases from J, with 27 bases between. The CDR3 runs 17 residues. This CDR3 is CASTSWGSREGGTEAFF. Written as DNA, the CDR3 is TGTGCCAGCACAAGCTGGGGGTCCAGGGAGGGGGGCACTGAAGCTTTCTTT. The full variable domain, rest sourced from reference TRBV19 and TRBJ1-1, is DGGITQSPKYLFRKEGQNVTLSCEQNLNHDAMYWYRQDPGQGLRLIYYSQIVNDFQKGDIAEGYSVSREKKESFPLTVTSAQKNPTAFYLCASTSWGSREGGTEAFFGQGTRLTVV.

V usage is TRBV5-5 and J usage is TRBJ2-2; tentative D call: TRBD1 (6 bases). Germline V CDR1 and CDR2: SGHKS, YYEKEE (reference sequence). This CDR3 spans 13 amino acids. Trimming left V 1 base short and J 6 bases short, with 7 bases between. The CDR3 DNA follows: TGTGCCAGCAGCTTGAGGGGGTCCGGGGAGCTGTTTTTT. Its protein product is CASSLRGSGELFF.

The chain recombines TRBV5-1 with TRBJ1-4; maybe TRBD1 (6 bases). In germline, CDR1 is SGHRS, CDR2 YFSETQ. The CDR3 runs 13 residues. Trimming pared 0 bases from V and 8 bases from J, leaving 8 bases between. In nucleotides, the CDR3 is TGCGCCAGCAGCTTGGACACAGGGGAAAAACTGTTTTTT. Its translation: CASSLDTGEKLFF.

This rearrangement joins TRBV5-5 to TRBJ2-7; D possibly corresponds to TRBD2 (7 bases). The CDR3 consists of 16 residues. The V and J ends lost 5 bases and 3 bases respectively, with 21 bases between them. Germline V gives CDR1 SGHKS, CDR2 YYEKEE (reference sequence). CDR3 sequence: CASRRGGAGDYYEQYF. The CDR3 DNA sequence: TGTGCCAGCAGACGGGGAGGGGCAGGGGACTACTACGAGCAGTACTTC.

CDR3 amino acids: CASRADTYNEQFF. The DNA for the CDR3 is TGTGCCAGCAGGGCGGACACCTACAATGAGCAGTTCTTC. This sequence joins TRBV2 and TRBJ2-1, with D possibly TRBD1 on 5 matching bases. CDR3 length: 13 residues. V gave up 6 bases and J gave up 2 bases, with 8 bases separating them. Germline V lookup: CDR1 SNHLY, CDR2 FYNNEI.